This note documents a single T cell receptor (beta chain) sequence. This record belongs to a study of blood T cell repertoires in COVID-19. Germline CDR1 is KGHSH and CDR2 is LQKENI. This CDR3 is built from 14 residues. The ends were cut back, 3 bases at V and 7 bases at J, with 13 bases in the middle. Assay: immunoSEQ multiplex PCR; the TCRdb copy retains only in-frame clones and omits some. The repertoire includes under 250,000 clones, 80% to 85% of them detected once, and 8.5% to 10% sits in the top ten. This chain connects TRBV18 to TRBJ1-5, with D uncertain. Material: PBMCs or T cells enriched from blood (not recorded which). The sequence was collected from a woman between 50 and 59 years old with acute COVID-19. The CDR3, as DNA: TGTGCCAGCTCACCTGGGCCCGGAGGGCAGCCCCAGCATTTT. Residues: CASSPGPGGQPQHF.